This T cell receptor beta chain was obtained from a study of T cell responses to AZD1222 COVID-19 vaccine. Study results and caveats: No repertoire was sampled before or during the peak T cell response, only after it. Regions 160-218 and 743-854 dominated among vaccine-associated CD4 TCRs spanning spike. White British donors predominated, females outnumbered males, and clonal diversity was possibly underestimated.

In regard to this clone: Its antigen is unidentified.

CDR3 length: 20 amino acids. V lost 0 bases, J lost 1 base, and 17 bases stayed unmatched. The germline V gene encodes CDR1 LGHNA and CDR2 YSLEER. Sequencing was performed with immunoSEQ multiplex PCR; in TCRdb, only in-frame clones are kept and a portion is missing. The sample shows some 95,000 clones, less than 90% of them seen only once. The receptor was derived from an adult in good health. The specimen comprised peripheral blood, sampled on day 0 of AZD1222 vaccination. V usage is TRBV4-3 and J usage is TRBJ1-2; 7 bases align to TRBD1. The CDR3 coding sequence is TGCGCCAGCAGCCAAGACCCAAACGGTTATGACGGGACAGTTAACTATGGCTACACCTTC. Translated, it gives CASSQDPNGYDGTVNYGYTF.